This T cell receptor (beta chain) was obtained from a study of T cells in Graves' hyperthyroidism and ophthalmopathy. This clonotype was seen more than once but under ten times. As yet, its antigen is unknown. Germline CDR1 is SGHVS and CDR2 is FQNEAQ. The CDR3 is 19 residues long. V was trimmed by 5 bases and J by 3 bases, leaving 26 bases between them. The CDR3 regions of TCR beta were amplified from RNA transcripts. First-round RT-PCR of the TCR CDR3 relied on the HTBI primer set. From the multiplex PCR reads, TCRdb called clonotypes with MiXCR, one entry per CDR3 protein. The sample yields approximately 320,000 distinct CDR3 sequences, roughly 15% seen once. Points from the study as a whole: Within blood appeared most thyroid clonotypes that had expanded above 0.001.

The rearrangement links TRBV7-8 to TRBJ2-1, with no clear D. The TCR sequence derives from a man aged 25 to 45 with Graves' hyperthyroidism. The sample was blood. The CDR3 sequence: CASSPRRVPVADNYNEQFF. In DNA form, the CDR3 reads TGTGCCAGCAGCCCACGTCGAGTCCCCGTAGCAGACAACTACAATGAGCAGTTCTTC.